One and the same sample provided the 24 T cell receptor beta chains below, sequenced in a study of cytomegalovirus exposure and HLA in healthy donors (dated by TCRdb to about 2017). Library preparation used the immunoSEQ multiplex PCR assay. The multiplex PCR relied on a mix of 60 forward primers for TCR Vbeta segments and 13 reverse primers for TCR Jbeta segments. TCRdb re-hosts the immuneACCESS table, in-frame sequences only. Its copies lack some clones; in the studies checked, an unresolved V gene accounts for under half of them, and the cause for the rest is not known. Here the sample has about 170,000 clones; about three quarters occur a single time. The biggest ten clones account for less than 1.5% of the sample. Specimen: PBMCs. The receptor set was obtained from a woman in her twenties or thirties in good health and CMV-seropositive.

The chain carries TRBV4-1 and TRBJ1-5; no clear D. Deletions cut 0 bases from V and 9 bases from J, with 18 bases between. CDR1 and CDR2 from the germline V gene are MGHRA and YSYEKL. The CDR3 length is 16 residues. CDR3 nucleotides: TGCGCCAGCAGCCAAGAGGGTGGGCAGGCTCAAGGGCCCCAGCATTTT. It encodes CASSQEGGQAQGPQHF.

This chain joins TRBV7-2 and TRBJ2-5; 7 bases map to TRBD1. The CDR3 contains 15 residues. Trimming removed 2 bases from V and 5 bases from J; junction bases left unmatched: 8. Germline CDR1 and CDR2: SGHTA and FQGNSA. The CDR3, as DNA: TGTGCCAGCAGCTTAACGGTCAGGGGGTCTGAGACCCAGTACTTC. This codes for CASSLTVRGSETQYF.

The chain couples TRBV19 to TRBJ2-2, with TRBD1 matching 8 bases. V gave up 2 bases and J gave up 8 bases; unmatched junction bases: 13. The germline gives CDR1 LNHDA, CDR2 SQIVND (reference sequence). The CDR3 is made up of 17 amino acids. CDR3 sequence (DNA): TGTGCCAGTAGTATAATCCCCCAGGACAGGGCAAGAGGGGAGCTGTTTTTT. It specifies CASSIIPQDRARGELFF.

The V gene is TRBV10-3, the J gene TRBJ1-5; 8 positions match TRBD1. CDR3 length: 14 amino acids. Germline V gene data show CDR1 as ENHRY and CDR2 as SYGVKD. V lost 10 bases, J lost 0 bases, and 5 bases stayed unmatched. The DNA of the CDR3 is TGTGCCAGTCAGGGGGCGAATAGCAATCAGCCCCAGCATTTT. Its protein is CASQGANSNQPQHF.

The chain combines TRBV28 with TRBJ2-7, with 16 bases fitting TRBD2. This CDR3 contains 17 residues. Germline CDR1 and CDR2: MDHEN and SYDVKM. J was trimmed by 5 bases and V by 6 bases; bases with no gene match: 10. CDR3 DNA sequence: TGTGCCAGCAGATTCCTCGGGACTAGCGGGAGGGCCCACGAGCAGTACTTC. Translated, it gives CASRFLGTSGRAHEQYF.

V usage is TRBV11-2 and J usage is TRBJ2-2, with TRBD1 matching over 7 bases. Looked up from germline, CDR1 is SGHAT and CDR2 is FQNNGV. CDR3 size: 15 residues. V lost 3 bases to trimming and J lost 1 base; unmatched junction nucleotides: 2. DNA for the CDR3: TGTGCCAGCAGCTTGAGGACAGGGAACACCGGGGAGCTGTTTTTT. Residues: CASSLRTGNTGELFF.

V and J are TRBV9 and TRBJ2-1; D unclear. CDR3 size: 14 residues. Trimming shortened V by 0 bases and J by 4 bases, and 8 bases separated the two germline ends. Germline-derived CDR1 and CDR2 are SGDLS and YYNGEE. The CDR3 coding sequence is TGTGCCAGCAGCGTAGCTTCAGGTTACAATGAGCAGTTCTTC. Protein product: CASSVASGYNEQFF.

V is TRBV2 and J is TRBJ2-3, with 9 bases identical to TRBD2. Per the germline V gene, CDR1 is SNHLY and CDR2 is FYNNEI. The CDR3 is 15 residues long. V lost 7 bases and J lost 2; bases outside the gene matches: 7. CDR3 DNA: TGTGCCAGCACTGGAGCGGGAGGTCCCACAGATACGCAGTATTTT. The encoded protein is CASTGAGGPTDTQYF.

The CDR3 DNA reads as TGTGCCAGCCACAGGGGTGGCACTGAAGCTTTCTTT. Translating it yields CASHRGGTEAFF. The chain joins TRBV6-5 to TRBJ1-1; 7 positions agree with TRBD1. The CDR3 consists of 12 residues. CDR1 MNHEY and CDR2 SVGAGI come from the germline V gene. V was pared by 8 bases and J by 4 bases, with 4 bases of the junction left unmatched.

V usage is TRBV4-1 and J usage is TRBJ1-1, with a possible D match to TRBD1 (6 bases). Germline CDR1 MGHRA, CDR2 YSYEKL. V was shortened by 4 bases and J by 5 bases, with 14 bases between the two germline ends. CDR3 size: 14 residues. CDR3 sequence reads: CASSLRGGWTEAFF. CDR3 DNA sequence: TGCGCCAGCAGCCTCAGGGGTGGGTGGACTGAAGCTTTCTTT.

The rearrangement links TRBV21-1 to TRBJ2-7; the DNA was not compared with TRBD1, the D call given in the table. TRBV21-1 is a documented pseudogene. The CDR3 has 13 amino acids. The CDR3, as DNA: TGTGCCAGCGGGGGGACAGGGTCCTACGAGCAGTACTTC. This encodes CASGGTGSYEQYF.

The rearrangement joins TRBV7-8 to TRBJ1-2; TRBD1 matches at 7 bases. The germline V gene has CDR1 SGHVS and CDR2 FQNEAQ. Trimming cost V 5 bases and J 4 bases; bases outside gene matches: 4. This CDR3 has 13 residues. The CDR3 loop reads CASSETGVYGYTF. The CDR3 nucleotides read TGTGCCAGCAGCGAAACAGGGGTCTATGGCTACACCTTC.

J is TRBJ1-1 and V is TRBV13; 9 bases are shared with TRBD1. In germline, CDR1 is PRHDT, CDR2 FYEKMQ (reference sequence). The J segment lost 1 base and the V segment lost 5 bases, leaving 8 bases of the junction unmatched. The CDR3 covers 16 residues. CDR3 nucleotide sequence: TGTGCCAGCAGCCATTCGCCGGGACAGGGGAACACTGAAGCTTTCTTT. Translation gives CASSHSPGQGNTEAFF.

The chain links TRBV4-3 to TRBJ2-1, with 7 bases matching TRBD1. The germline CDR1 and CDR2 sequences are LGHNA and YSLEER. The CDR3 is made up of 16 amino acids. The J segment lost 8 bases and the V segment lost 0 bases, leaving 10 bases of the junction unmatched. The CDR3 nucleotides are TGCGCCAGCAGCCAAGATTGGAACAGGGGATATGATGAGCAGTTCTTC. Translated, it gives CASSQDWNRGYDEQFF.

The chain combines TRBV5-1 with TRBJ1-2; no definite D call. The CDR3 covers 14 residues. CDR1 and CDR2 (germline): SGHRS, YFSETQ. V was cut by 0 bases and J by 2 bases, with 8 bases left in between. CDR3 protein: CASSLEPGNYGYTF. The CDR3 DNA is TGCGCCAGCAGCTTGGAGCCGGGGAACTATGGCTACACCTTC.

The chain is built from TRBV27 and TRBJ2-6; maybe TRBD2 (5 bases). Germline V gives CDR1 MNHEY, CDR2 SMNVEV (reference sequence). V lost 3 bases to trimming and J lost 0 bases, with 15 bases between them. The CDR3 length is 18 residues. The CDR3 region is CASSFGLLALSGANVLTF. CDR3 DNA sequence: TGTGCCAGCAGTTTTGGTTTATTAGCGCTCTCTGGGGCCAACGTCCTGACTTTC.

This clone was picked up one time. The V gene is TRBV7-3, the J gene TRBJ2-2; 15 bases map to TRBD2. Germline CDR1 and CDR2: SGHTA and FQGTGA. Trimming cost V 5 bases and J 5 bases; bases outside gene matches: 6. The CDR3 consists of 17 residues. CDR3 bases: TGTGCCAGCAGCGGACTAGCGGGAGGGCTCGGTACCGGGGAGCTGTTTTTT. Its translation is CASSGLAGGLGTGELFF.

The chain joins TRBV5-6 to TRBJ2-7; TRBD2 aligns across 7 bases. After removal of 2 bases from V and 5 bases from J, the junction contained 1 base not matched to a gene. CDR1 and CDR2 from the germline V gene are SGHDT and YYEEEE. This CDR3 contains 12 residues. CDR3 nucleotides: TGTGCCAGCAGCTTAACTAGCGACGAGCAGTACTTC. It specifies CASSLTSDEQYF.

The chain employs TRBV27 and TRBJ1-5; D is uncertain. This CDR3 has 14 residues. V was clipped by 2 bases and J by 5 bases, with 10 bases between them. Germline CDR1 is MNHEY and CDR2 is SMNVEV (reference sequence). CDR3 in amino acids: CASSLTGRDQPQHF. CDR3 sequence (DNA): TGTGCCAGCAGTTTAACGGGGAGGGATCAGCCCCAGCATTTT.

The V and J genes are TRBV19 and TRBJ2-7, with 9 bases that match TRBD1. This CDR3 is built from 14 residues. Germline V gene sequence: CDR1 LNHDA, CDR2 SQIVND (reference sequence). The V segment lost 5 bases and the J segment 3 bases; nucleotides outside the gene matches: 5. The CDR3, as DNA: TGTGCCAGTAGTTCGGACAGGGGTGACTACGAGCAGTACTTC. Encoded protein: CASSSDRGDYEQYF.

The chain joins TRBV28 to TRBJ2-1; maybe TRBD1 (6 bases). The V gene lost 6 bases and the J gene lost 0 bases, with 9 bases spanning the gap. CDR3 length: 14 residues. Germline CDR1 and CDR2: MDHEN and SYDVKM. Here the CDR3 DNA reads TGTGCCAGCAGGACAGGAGCCTCCTACAATGAGCAGTTCTTC. Protein product: CASRTGASYNEQFF.

A single count supports this clone. J is TRBJ2-5 and V is TRBV5-1; 16 nucleotides align to TRBD2. After removal of 4 bases from V and 5 bases from J, the junction contained 8 bases not matched to a gene. Germline V gene data show CDR1 as SGHRS and CDR2 as YFSETQ. The CDR3 extends over 17 amino acids. This chain's CDR3 is CASSRGLAGGPKETQYF. The CDR3 DNA sequence: TGCGCCAGCAGCAGGGGACTAGCGGGAGGGCCGAAGGAGACCCAGTACTTC.

The gene calls are TRBV5-8 and TRBJ1-5; D perhaps matches TRBD1 (6 bases). Per germline, CDR1 SGHTS and CDR2 YDEGEE. V dropped 3 bases and J dropped 2 bases, with 12 bases sitting between them. CDR3 length equals 15 residues. The CDR3: CASSWGGGGNQPQHF. The CDR3 nucleotides are TGTGCCAGCAGCTGGGGCGGGGGCGGCAATCAGCCCCAGCATTTT. The whole variable domain, filled in from reference TRBV5-8 and TRBJ1-5, reads EAGVTQSPTHLIKTRGQQATLRCSPISGHTSVYWYQQALGLGLQFLLWYDEGEERNRGNFPPRFSGRQFPNYSSELNVNALELEDSALYLCASSWGGGGNQPQHFGDGTRLSIL.

V and J are TRBV15 and TRBJ1-2, with D perhaps TRBD1 (5 bases). Germline V lookup: CDR1 LNHNV, CDR2 YYDKDF (reference sequence). Trimming took off 2 bases at V and 3 bases at J, with 13 bases between the two ends. The CDR3 is 15 residues long. The CDR3 nucleotides read TGTGCCACCAGCAGACGGAGGGGCAGCGACTATGGCTACACCTTC. Translated: CATSRRRGSDYGYTF.